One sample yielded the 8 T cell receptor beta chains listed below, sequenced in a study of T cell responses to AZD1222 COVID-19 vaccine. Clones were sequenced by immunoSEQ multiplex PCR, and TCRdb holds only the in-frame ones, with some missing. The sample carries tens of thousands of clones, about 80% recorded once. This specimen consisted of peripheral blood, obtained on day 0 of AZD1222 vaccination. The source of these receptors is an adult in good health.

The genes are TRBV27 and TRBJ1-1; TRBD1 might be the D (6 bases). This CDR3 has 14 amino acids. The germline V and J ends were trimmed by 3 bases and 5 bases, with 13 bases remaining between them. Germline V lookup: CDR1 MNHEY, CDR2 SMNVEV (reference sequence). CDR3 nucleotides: TGTGCCAGCAGTTTTAAGGGGGTGGGGACTGAAGCTTTCTTT. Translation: CASSFKGVGTEAFF.

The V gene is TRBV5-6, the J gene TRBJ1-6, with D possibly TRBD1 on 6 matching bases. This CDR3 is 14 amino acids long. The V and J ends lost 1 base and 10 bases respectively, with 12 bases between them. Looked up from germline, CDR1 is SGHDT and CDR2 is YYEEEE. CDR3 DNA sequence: TGTGCCAGCAGCTTGTACGGGGGCGGGTCACCCCTCCACTTT. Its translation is CASSLYGGGSPLHF.

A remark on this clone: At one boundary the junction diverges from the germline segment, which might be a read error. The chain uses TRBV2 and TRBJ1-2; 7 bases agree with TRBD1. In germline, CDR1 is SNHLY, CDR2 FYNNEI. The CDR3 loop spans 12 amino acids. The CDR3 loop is CASSEGGRDRRF. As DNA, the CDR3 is TGTGCCAGCAGTGAAGGTGGCCGGGACAGACGTTTC. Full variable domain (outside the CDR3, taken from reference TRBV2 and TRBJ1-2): EPEVTQTPSHQVTQMGQEVILRCVPISNHLYFYWYRQILGQKVEFLVSFYNNEISEKSEIFDDQFSVERPDGSNFTLKIRSTKLEDSAMYFCASSEGGRDRRFGSGTRLTVV.

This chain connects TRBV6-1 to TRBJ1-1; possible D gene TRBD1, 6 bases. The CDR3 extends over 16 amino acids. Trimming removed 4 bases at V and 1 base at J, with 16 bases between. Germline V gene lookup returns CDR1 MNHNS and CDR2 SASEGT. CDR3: CASSAGFGGSNTEAFF. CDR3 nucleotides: TGTGCCAGCAGTGCTGGATTTGGGGGCTCGAACACTGAAGCTTTCTTT.

The CDR3 region is CSASARDLDMNTEAFF. The CDR3 DNA sequence: TGCAGTGCTAGTGCTCGAGATTTGGACATGAACACTGAAGCTTTCTTT. The chain joins TRBV20-1 to TRBJ1-1; a possible D gene is TRBD1 (5 bases). The V gene's germline CDR1 is DFQATT and CDR2 SNEGSKA (reference sequence). This CDR3 is built from 16 residues. V lost 3 bases and J 0 bases, leaving 17 bases between the germline ends.

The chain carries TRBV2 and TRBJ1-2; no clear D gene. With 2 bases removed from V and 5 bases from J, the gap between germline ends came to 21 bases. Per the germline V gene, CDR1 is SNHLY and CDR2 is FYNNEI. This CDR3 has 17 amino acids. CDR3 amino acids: CASSERPLTFPVYGYTF. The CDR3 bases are TGTGCCAGCAGTGAAAGGCCACTGACCTTCCCCGTATATGGCTACACCTTC.

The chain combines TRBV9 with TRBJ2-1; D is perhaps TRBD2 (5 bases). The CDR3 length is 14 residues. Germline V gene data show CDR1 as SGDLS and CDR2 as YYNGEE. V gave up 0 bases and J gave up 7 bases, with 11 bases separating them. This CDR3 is CASSVEGVWNEQFF. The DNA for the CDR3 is TGTGCCAGCAGCGTAGAGGGAGTCTGGAATGAGCAGTTCTTC.

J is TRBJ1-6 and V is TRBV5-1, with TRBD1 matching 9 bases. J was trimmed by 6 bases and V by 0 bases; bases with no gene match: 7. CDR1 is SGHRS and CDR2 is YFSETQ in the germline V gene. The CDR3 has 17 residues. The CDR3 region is CASSLAIQGASNSPLHF. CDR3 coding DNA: TGCGCCAGCAGCTTGGCCATACAGGGGGCAAGTAATTCACCCCTCCACTTT.